The TCR beta chain under discussion was sequenced for a study of blood T cell repertoires in COVID-19. Original processing methods: Scientists estimated how many nucleated cells there were by amplifying reference gene primers. Assay used: immunoSEQ multiplex PCR; TCRdb lists only in-frame clones, some missing. The V and J calls and clone size come from that table; D and trimming were worked out from the DNA. The sample has under 130,000 clones; around 76% are singletons. This CDR3 contains 20 residues. The V segment lost 3 bases and the J segment 0 bases; nucleotides outside the gene matches: 14. Germline lookup yields CDR1 DFQATT and CDR2 SNEGSKA (reference sequence).

The chain uses TRBV20-1 and TRBJ2-5, with 15 bases identical to TRBD2. This sequence was found in a woman aged 70 to 79 with acute or convalescent COVID-19. The source material was peripheral blood. CDR3 DNA: TGCAGTGCTAGTCCCGGCGGGACTAGCGGGGGGCTCGGGTACCAAGAGACCCAGTACTTC. Amino acids: CSASPGGTSGGLGYQETQYF.